This is a list of T cell receptor beta chains from one sample in a study of response to subunit inactivated influenza vaccine. TCRdb reprocessed the RT-PCR reads via MiXCR and lists one record per CDR3 protein. Among about 620,000 distinct CDR3 sequences, about 11% were seen once, and the ten largest hold 9.5% to 12%. Another study also made use of these data, one on T cells expressing NK-cell markers.

The source was PBMCs from blood, collected on the day of vaccination. The receptors stem from a man aged 50 to 59 who received an inactivated influenza vaccine. Both conserved end residues are part of each CDR3. The order of the fields is V gene, J gene, D gene, clone size, CDR3 DNA, CDR3 protein. D genes are given only for firm matches. Clone size is not always given. Where it is, it says once, few, many or a class for expanded clones.

V: TRBV20-1
J: TRBJ2-5
D: TRBD2
size: few
DNA: TGCAGTGCTAGGGGACTAGCGGGAGAGGGGACCCAGTACTTC
CDR3: CSARGLAGEGTQYF

V: TRBV5-6
J: TRBJ2-7
D: .
size: .
DNA: TGTGCCAGCAGCTTCCGGACATCGCAGATCTTCCACGAGCAGTACTTC
CDR3: CASSFRTSQIFHEQYF

V: TRBV20-1
J: TRBJ2-7
D: .
size: many
DNA: TGCAGTGCTCCCGATAAATCGTACGAGCAGTACTTC
CDR3: CSAPDKSYEQYF

V: TRBV7-8
J: TRBJ1-5
D: .
size: .
DNA: TGTGCCAGCAGCGCCAACAGGGTCTGGGCAGGGATATGGCAGCCCCAGCATTTT
CDR3: CASSANRVWAGIWQPQHF

V: TRBV20-1
J: TRBJ2-5
D: .
size: .
DNA: TGCAGTGCTACAGGGATGGGTCTGTCGGGAGAGACCCAGTACTTC
CDR3: CSATGMGLSGETQYF

V: TRBV5-1
J: TRBJ2-5
D: .
size: .
DNA: TGCGCCAGCCGTATTCAAGAGACCCAGTACTTC
CDR3: CASRIQETQYF

V: TRBV2
J: TRBJ2-5
D: .
size: many
DNA: TGTGCCAGCAGTGAATGGGCGGGGGCTTTCCAAGAGACCCAGTACTTC
CDR3: CASSEWAGAFQETQYF

V: TRBV30
J: TRBJ2-2
D: TRBD2
size: .
DNA: TGTGCCTGGAGACTAGCGGGAGGGACCCGGGAGCTGTTTTTT
CDR3: CAWRLAGGTRELFF

V: TRBV27
J: TRBJ2-7
D: TRBD2
size: many
DNA: TGTGCCAGCAGTTTAACTAGCGGACGATTCTACGAGCAGTACTTC
CDR3: CASSLTSGRFYEQYF

V: TRBV12-3/TRBV12-4
J: TRBJ2-7
D: .
size: many
DNA: TGTGCCAGCAGTTCGGGACCCTACGAGCAGTACTTC
CDR3: CASSSGPYEQYF

V: TRBV7-2
J: TRBJ1-2
D: .
size: many
DNA: TGTGCCAGCAGCTTAGCGTTTGAGGGGTGGGGAGGCTACACCTTC
CDR3: CASSLAFEGWGGYTF

V: TRBV12-3/TRBV12-4
J: TRBJ2-7
D: TRBD2
size: few
DNA: TGTGCCAGCAGTTTGACGGCTAGCGGGGCCTACGAGCAGTACTTC
CDR3: CASSLTASGAYEQYF

V: TRBV10-3
J: TRBJ1-2
D: .
size: .
DNA: TGTGCCATCGGGAGCATTGTGGATGGCTACACCTTC
CDR3: CAIGSIVDGYTF

V: TRBV7-2
J: TRBJ2-5
D: .
size: few
DNA: TGTGCCAGCAGCTTAGGGCTGTTCCAAGAGACCCAGTACTTC
CDR3: CASSLGLFQETQYF

V: TRBV6-1
J: TRBJ1-6
D: .
size: .
DNA: TGTGCCAGCAGCCTCTCCCTGCAGGATAATTCACCCCTCCACTTT
CDR3: CASSLSLQDNSPLHF

V: TRBV20-1
J: TRBJ2-7
D: .
size: .
DNA: TGCAGTGCTAACAGGGGAGGCTACGAGCAGTACTTC
CDR3: CSANRGGYEQYF

V: TRBV18
J: TRBJ2-7
D: TRBD1
size: few
DNA: TGTGCCAGCTCACCGGGACAGGGAGGCCACTACGAGCAGTACTTC
CDR3: CASSPGQGGHYEQYF

V: TRBV11-2
J: TRBJ1-6
D: TRBD1
size: few
DNA: TGTGCCAGCAGCTTAAGTCATGGGACAGGGGTTGCTAATTCACCCCTCCACTTT
CDR3: CASSLSHGTGVANSPLHF

V: TRBV10-2
J: TRBJ2-1
D: TRBD2
size: many
DNA: TGCGCCAGCACCTCCGGACTAGCGGGGGGGCCAGGTGAGCAGTTCTTC
CDR3: CASTSGLAGGPGEQFF

V: TRBV5-1
J: TRBJ2-3
D: .
size: few
DNA: TGCGCCAGCAGCTTGGAGGCCTGGACTAGCACAGATACGCAGTATTTT
CDR3: CASSLEAWTSTDTQYF

V: TRBV6-2/TRBV6-3
J: TRBJ1-2
D: .
size: .
DNA: TGTGCCAGCAGTTACTCGAGACAGGCCTTCTATGGCTACACCTTC
CDR3: CASSYSRQAFYGYTF

V: TRBV6-2/TRBV6-3
J: TRBJ1-6
D: TRBD1
size: .
DNA: TGTGCCAGCACCGACTTGGGGACAGGGAATTCACCCCTCCACTTT
CDR3: CASTDLGTGNSPLHF

V: TRBV6-5
J: TRBJ2-7
D: TRBD2
size: few
DNA: TGTGCCAGCAGTTACTCCGGCGGGAGCTGGTCCTACGAGCAGTACTTC
CDR3: CASSYSGGSWSYEQYF

V: TRBV9
J: TRBJ2-3
D: TRBD2
size: many
DNA: TGTGCCAGCAGCGTAGGTCGGCGGGAGGGCCTAGATACGCAGTATTTT
CDR3: CASSVGRREGLDTQYF

V: TRBV6-2/TRBV6-3
J: TRBJ1-5
D: .
size: many
DNA: TGTGCCAGCAGTTACGGGGCCCTCAATCAGCCCCAGCATTTT
CDR3: CASSYGALNQPQHF

V: TRBV6-5
J: TRBJ2-1
D: .
size: .
DNA: TGTGCCAGCAGGGGACAAGTGTACAATGAGCAGTTCTTC
CDR3: CASRGQVYNEQFF

V: TRBV7-2
J: TRBJ2-5
D: .
size: few
DNA: TGTGCCAGCAGCTGGTCCTACAGATCCGAAGAGACCCAGTACTTC
CDR3: CASSWSYRSEETQYF

V: TRBV4-3
J: TRBJ2-2
D: .
size: few
DNA: TGCGCCAGCAGCCAAGATTTTGTCCTTGGGAGTGTCACCGGGGAGCTGTTTTTT
CDR3: CASSQDFVLGSVTGELFF

V: TRBV5-6
J: TRBJ2-1
D: TRBD2
size: .
DNA: TGTGCCAGCCGTCGGGGACTAGCGGGAAATGAGCAGTTCTTC
CDR3: CASRRGLAGNEQFF

V: TRBV15
J: TRBJ2-7
D: .
size: few
DNA: TGTGCCACCAGCAAAAGACAGGCGGACGAGCAGTACTTC
CDR3: CATSKRQADEQYF

V: TRBV20-1
J: TRBJ2-2
D: TRBD1
size: .
DNA: TGCAGTGCTACTAATAACAGGGGTCCCGGGGAGCTGTTTTTT
CDR3: CSATNNRGPGELFF

V: TRBV6-5
J: TRBJ1-5
D: .
size: .
DNA: TGTGCCAGCAGTTACAACAACAATCAGCCCCAGCATTTT
CDR3: CASSYNNNQPQHF

V: TRBV6-1
J: TRBJ1-4
D: .
size: few
DNA: TGTGCCAGCAGCGGGGGCTGGGAAAATGAAAAACTGTTTTTT
CDR3: CASSGGWENEKLFF

V: TRBV20-1
J: TRBJ2-3
D: TRBD2
size: .
DNA: TGCAGTGCTTCCCCGGGACTAGCGGGACTGGAGACGCAGTATTTT
CDR3: CSASPGLAGLETQYF

V: TRBV7-9
J: TRBJ1-2
D: TRBD1
size: few
DNA: TGTGCCAGCAGCGTAGGGACAGACAATGGCTACACCTTC
CDR3: CASSVGTDNGYTF

V: TRBV6-1
J: TRBJ2-7
D: TRBD1
size: .
DNA: TGTGCCAGCAGGAGACAGGGGGCCGACGAGCAGTACTTC
CDR3: CASRRQGADEQYF